The T cell receptor beta chain under discussion was sequenced for a study of Graves' ophthalmopathy and Graves' hyperthyroidism. This clonotype occurred many times. RNA served as the template for amplifying TCR beta CDR3 regions. RT-PCR in the first round used HTBI primers; a second-round multiplex PCR followed. TCRdb reanalysed the multiplex PCR reads using MiXCR and keeps one entry per CDR3 protein. The table records 300,000 to 450,000 distinct CDR3 sequences, about 17% of them present only once. The CDR3 length is 14 residues. V lost 4 bases to trimming and J lost 7 bases, with 17 bases between them. Participants with hyperthyroidism, aged 18 to 65, were newly diagnosed with under 2 months' duration.

The V and J genes are TRBV12-3 or TRBV12-4 and TRBJ2-7; possibly TRBD1 for D (5 bases). The TCR comes from an adult woman with stable Graves' hyperthyroidism. The sample taken for sequencing was peripheral blood. The CDR3 region is CASSYGWGRQEQYF. The CDR3, as DNA: TGTGCCAGCAGTTATGGGTGGGGCAGGCAAGAGCAGTACTTC.